This TCR beta chain is from a study of response to subunit inactivated influenza vaccine. Study conclusions and caveats: Few new T cells, the authors suggested, are recruited by each seasonal influenza vaccination.

TCRdb re-called the RT-PCR reads with MiXCR, one entry per CDR3 protein. Of some 640,000 distinct CDR3 sequences in the sample, more than 11% were seen once. This clonotype was seen a handful of times. The antigen is not known. The V gene lost 0 bases and the J gene lost 1 base, with 7 bases spanning the gap. CDR3 length: 15 amino acids. CDR1 and CDR2 from the germline V gene are SGHRS and YFSETQ. The sample was PBMCs from blood, taken 14 days before vaccination. The chain carries TRBV5-1 and TRBJ1-4; tentatively, D is TRBD1 (5 bases). The TCR comes from a man aged 50 to 59 who received an inactivated influenza vaccine. CDR3 bases: TGCGCCAGCAGCTTGGTTGGGGGAACTAATGAAAAACTGTTTTTT. Encoded protein: CASSLVGGTNEKLFF.